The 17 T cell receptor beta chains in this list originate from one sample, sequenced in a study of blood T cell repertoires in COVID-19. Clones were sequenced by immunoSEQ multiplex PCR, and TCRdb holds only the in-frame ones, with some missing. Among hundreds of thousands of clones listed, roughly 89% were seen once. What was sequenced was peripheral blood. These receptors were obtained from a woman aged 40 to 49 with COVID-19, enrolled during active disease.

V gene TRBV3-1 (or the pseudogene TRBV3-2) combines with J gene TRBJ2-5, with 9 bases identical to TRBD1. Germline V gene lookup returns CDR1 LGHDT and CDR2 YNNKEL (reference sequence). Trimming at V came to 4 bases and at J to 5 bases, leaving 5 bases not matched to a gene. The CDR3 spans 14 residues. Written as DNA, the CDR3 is TGTGCCAGCAGCCTGGGGACAGGGCGGGAGACCCAGTACTTC. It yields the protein CASSLGTGRETQYF.

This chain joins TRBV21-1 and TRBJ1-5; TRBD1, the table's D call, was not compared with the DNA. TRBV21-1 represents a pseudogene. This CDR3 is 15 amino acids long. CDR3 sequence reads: CASSKTRAINQPQHF. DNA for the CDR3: TGTGCCAGCAGCAAAACCAGGGCCATCAATCAGCCCCAGCATTTT.

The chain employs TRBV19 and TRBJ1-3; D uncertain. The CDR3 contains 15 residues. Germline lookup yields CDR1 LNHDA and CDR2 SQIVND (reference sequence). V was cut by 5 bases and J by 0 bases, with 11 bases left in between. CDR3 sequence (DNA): TGTGCCAGTAGTTCCTCATGGCCCTCTGGAAACACCATATATTTT. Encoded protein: CASSSSWPSGNTIYF.

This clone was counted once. The CDR3 sequence is CASSPHGNNREQFF. The CDR3 region has the DNA TGTGCCAGCAGTCCCCATGGCAACAATCGCGAGCAGTTCTTC. The genes are TRBV27 and TRBJ2-1, with D unresolved. This CDR3 region has 14 residues. The germline V and J ends were trimmed by 5 bases and 10 bases, with 18 bases remaining between them. Germline V gene data show CDR1 as MNHEY and CDR2 as SMNVEV (reference sequence).

CDR3 sequence (DNA): TGTGCCAGCAGCGAACAGGGACTAGCGGGAGCCACAGATACGCAGTATTTT. Translated: CASSEQGLAGATDTQYF. The chain has TRBV9 and TRBJ2-3; 14 bases are a match to TRBD2. V was clipped by 3 bases and J by 2 bases; unmatched bases: 5. This CDR3 has 17 amino acids. The germline V gene encodes CDR1 SGDLS and CDR2 YYNGEE.

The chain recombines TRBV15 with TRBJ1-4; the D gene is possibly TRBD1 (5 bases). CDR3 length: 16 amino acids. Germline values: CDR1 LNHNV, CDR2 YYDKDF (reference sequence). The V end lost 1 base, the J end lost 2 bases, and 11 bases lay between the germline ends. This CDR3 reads CATSRGGGGTNEKLFF. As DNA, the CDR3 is TGTGCCACCAGCAGAGGTGGGGGGGGGACTAATGAAAAACTGTTTTTT.

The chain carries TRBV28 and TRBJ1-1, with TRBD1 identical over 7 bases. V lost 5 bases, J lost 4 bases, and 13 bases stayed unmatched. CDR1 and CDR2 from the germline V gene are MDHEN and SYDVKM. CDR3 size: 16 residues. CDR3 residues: CASSPQLTGMITEAFF. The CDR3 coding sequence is TGTGCCAGCAGTCCGCAACTGACAGGGATGATCACTGAAGCTTTCTTT.

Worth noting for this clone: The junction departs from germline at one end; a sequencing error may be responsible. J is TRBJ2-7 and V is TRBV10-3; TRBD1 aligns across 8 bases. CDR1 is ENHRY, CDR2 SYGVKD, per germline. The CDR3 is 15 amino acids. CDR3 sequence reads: CAISEYAGGSDEQYF. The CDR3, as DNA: TGTGCCATCAGTGAGTACGCAGGGGGCTCCGACGAGCAGTACTTC.

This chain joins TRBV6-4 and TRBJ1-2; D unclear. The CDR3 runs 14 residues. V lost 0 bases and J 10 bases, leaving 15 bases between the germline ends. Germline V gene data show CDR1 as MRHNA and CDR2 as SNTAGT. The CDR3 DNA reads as TGTGCCAGCAGTGACTCGGCCCAGGTACCCCACTACACCTTC. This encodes CASSDSAQVPHYTF.

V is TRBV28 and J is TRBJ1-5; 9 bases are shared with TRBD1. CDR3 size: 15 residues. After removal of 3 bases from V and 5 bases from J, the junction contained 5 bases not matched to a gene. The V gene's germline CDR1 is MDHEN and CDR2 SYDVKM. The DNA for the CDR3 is TGTGCCAGCAGTTTCACACAGGGGGCCCATCAGCCCCAGCATTTT. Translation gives CASSFTQGAHQPQHF.

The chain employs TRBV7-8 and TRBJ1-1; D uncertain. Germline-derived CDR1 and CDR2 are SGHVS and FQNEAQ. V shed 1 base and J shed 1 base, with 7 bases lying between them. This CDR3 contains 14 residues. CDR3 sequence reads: CASSLVMANTEAFF. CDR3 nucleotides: TGTGCCAGCAGCTTAGTCATGGCGAACACTGAAGCTTTCTTT.

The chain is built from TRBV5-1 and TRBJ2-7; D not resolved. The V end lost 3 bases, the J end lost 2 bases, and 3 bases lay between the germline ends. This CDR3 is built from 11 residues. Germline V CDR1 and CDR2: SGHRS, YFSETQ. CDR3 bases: TGCGCCAGCAGCTCTACCTACGAGCAGTACTTC. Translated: CASSSTYEQYF.

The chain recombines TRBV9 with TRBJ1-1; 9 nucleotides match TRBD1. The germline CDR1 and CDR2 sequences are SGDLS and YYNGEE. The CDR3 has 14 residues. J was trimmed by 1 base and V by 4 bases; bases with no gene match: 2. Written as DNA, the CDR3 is TGTGCCAGCAGCACGGACAGGGGGAACACTGAAGCTTTCTTT. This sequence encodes CASSTDRGNTEAFF.

CDR3 loop: CASSQDTGLYGYTF. The CDR3 DNA is TGCGCCAGCAGCCAAGACACAGGCCTCTATGGCTACACCTTC. This rearrangement joins TRBV4-3 to TRBJ1-2, with D perhaps TRBD1 (5 bases). V lost 0 bases and J 4 bases, leaving 9 bases between the germline ends. The CDR3 has 14 amino acids. Per germline, CDR1 LGHNA and CDR2 YSLEER.

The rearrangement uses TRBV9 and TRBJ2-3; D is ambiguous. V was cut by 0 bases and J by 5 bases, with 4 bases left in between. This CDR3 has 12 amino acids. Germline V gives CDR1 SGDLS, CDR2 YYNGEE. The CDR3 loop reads CASSVGGDTQYF. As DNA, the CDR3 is TGTGCCAGCAGCGTAGGAGGAGATACGCAGTATTTT.

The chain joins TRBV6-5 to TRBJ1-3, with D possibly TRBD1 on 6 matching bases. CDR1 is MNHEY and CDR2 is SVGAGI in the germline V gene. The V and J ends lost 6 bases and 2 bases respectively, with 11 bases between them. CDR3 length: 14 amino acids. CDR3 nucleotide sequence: TGTGCCAGCAGCCGTGGACAGACTGGAAACACCATATATTTT. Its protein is CASSRGQTGNTIYF.

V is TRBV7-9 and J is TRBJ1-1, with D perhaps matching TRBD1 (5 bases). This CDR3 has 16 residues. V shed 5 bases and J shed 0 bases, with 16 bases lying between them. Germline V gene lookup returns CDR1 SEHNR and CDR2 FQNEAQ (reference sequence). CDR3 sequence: CASSPDGGGMNTEAFF. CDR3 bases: TGTGCCAGCAGCCCCGATGGGGGGGGGATGAACACTGAAGCTTTCTTT.